The 18 T cell receptor beta chains given below trace back to one sample, sequenced in a study of response to subunit inactivated influenza vaccine. One entry per CDR3 protein results from TCRdb running MiXCR on the RT-PCR reads. The data show 650,000 to 800,000 distinct CDR3 sequences, under 20% seen once. The sample here was PBMCs from blood, taken roughly 5 days after vaccination. The origin of the receptors is a man between 50 and 59 years old who received an inactivated influenza vaccine.

J is TRBJ2-7 and V is TRBV5-1; D may match TRBD1 or TRBD2 (5 bases each). With 4 bases removed from V and 7 bases from J, the gap between germline ends came to 21 bases. Germline V lookup: CDR1 SGHRS, CDR2 YFSETQ. This CDR3 has 15 residues. CDR3 in amino acids: CASSRLPGRGREQYF. In nucleotides, the CDR3 is TGCGCCAGCAGCCGTCTGCCGGGACGTGGCAGGGAGCAGTACTTC. The entire variable domain, with the rest obtained from reference TRBV5-1 and TRBJ2-7, is as follows: KAGVTQTPRYLIKTRGQQVTLSCSPISGHRSVSWYQQTPGQGLQFLFEYFSETQRNKGNFPGRFSGRQFSNSRSEMNVSTLELGDSALYLCASSRLPGRGREQYFGPGTRLTVT.

This clonotype came up a few times. The chain couples TRBV5-1 to TRBJ2-3; D is possibly TRBD2 (5 bases). Germline lookup yields CDR1 SGHRS and CDR2 YFSETQ. The length of the CDR3 is 15 residues. Trimming removed 4 bases from V and 3 bases from J, with 15 bases in between. The CDR3 sequence: CASSPGSVYTDTQYF. CDR3 nucleotides: TGCGCCAGCAGCCCGGGGTCCGTTTATACAGATACGCAGTATTTT.

This chain links TRBV5-1 with TRBJ2-5; 7 nucleotides agree with TRBD1. Germline CDR1 SGHRS, CDR2 YFSETQ. This CDR3 is 15 amino acids long. The V segment lost 4 bases and the J segment 1 base; nucleotides outside the gene matches: 7. As DNA, the CDR3 is TGCGCCAGCAGCCCCGGGACAGCGAGCCAAGAGACCCAGTACTTC. This codes for CASSPGTASQETQYF.

V gene TRBV5-6 combines with J gene TRBJ2-7, with D perhaps TRBD1 (6 bases). The V end was cut by 4 bases, the J end by 7 bases, with 24 bases between. Germline-derived CDR1 and CDR2 are SGHDT and YYEEEE. CDR3 length: 16 amino acids. The CDR3 DNA reads as TGTGCCAGCAGCAACACCCGGGACACGGATCTATGGGAGCAGTACTTC. This sequence encodes CASSNTRDTDLWEQYF.

This chain links TRBV27 with TRBJ2-5; 11 positions match TRBD2. V was clipped by 3 bases and J by 5 bases; unmatched bases: 5. CDR3 length equals 15 residues. Per germline, CDR1 MNHEY and CDR2 SMNVEV (reference sequence). CDR3 residues: CASSFSLAGGETQYF. CDR3 DNA sequence: TGTGCCAGCAGTTTCTCCCTAGCGGGAGGCGAGACCCAGTACTTC.

Ten or more counts support this clonotype. The V gene is TRBV12-3 or TRBV12-4, the J gene TRBJ2-2; D possibly corresponds to TRBD2 (6 bases). CDR3 length: 14 residues. Trimming cost V 6 bases and J 0 bases, with 8 bases left between them. CDR3 in amino acids: CASSWTTNTGELFF. The CDR3 DNA sequence: TGTGCCAGCAGCTGGACTACGAACACCGGGGAGCTGTTTTTT.

The chain couples TRBV29-1 to TRBJ1-2; TRBD1 might be the D (5 bases). Between the trimmed V and J ends, which lost 5 bases and 3 bases, there was a span of 7 bases. The CDR3 runs 11 residues. CDR1 SQVTM and CDR2 ANQGSEA come from the germline V gene. The CDR3 is CSVLGHYGYTF. The CDR3 DNA sequence: TGCAGCGTTTTGGGGCACTATGGCTACACCTTC.

This clonotype was seen only a few times. V gene TRBV6-5 combines with J gene TRBJ1-2, with 8 bases identical to TRBD1. After removal of 4 bases from V and 6 bases from J, the junction contained 10 bases not matched to a gene. The CDR3 spans 15 residues. Germline lookup yields CDR1 MNHEY and CDR2 SVGAGI. This chain's CDR3 is CASSWDRTLIDGYTF. The CDR3 coding sequence is TGTGCCAGCAGTTGGGACAGGACATTGATCGATGGCTACACCTTC.

There are a few counts of this clonotype. The J gene is TRBJ2-3, the V gene TRBV20-1; 8 bases agree with TRBD2. This CDR3 comprises 17 residues. Germline V CDR1 and CDR2: DFQATT, SNEGSKA (reference sequence). The V gene end was trimmed by 7 bases and the J gene end by 4 bases; junction bases not matched to a gene: 19. This CDR3 is CSVKGVVAGGYADTQYF. The DNA of the CDR3 is TGCAGTGTTAAGGGGGTCGTGGCGGGGGGCTACGCAGATACGCAGTATTTT.

This chain connects TRBV20-1 to TRBJ2-2; 8 nucleotides agree with TRBD1. From germline, CDR1 is DFQATT and CDR2 SNEGSKA (reference sequence). The CDR3 has 16 residues. J gave up 1 base and V 6 bases, and 10 bases lay outside the gene matches. CDR3 amino acids: CSASNAGTGNTGELFF. The CDR3 DNA reads TGCAGTGCGAGCAACGCCGGGACAGGGAACACCGGGGAGCTGTTTTTT.

This chain links TRBV20-1 with TRBJ2-1, with 7 bases that match TRBD1. This CDR3 has 15 amino acids. V lost 3 bases and J lost 8; bases outside the gene matches: 13. Germline CDR1 DFQATT, CDR2 SNEGSKA (reference sequence). In DNA form, the CDR3 reads TGCAGTGCTAGGATTGTGGGACACAGGGGCGATGAGCAGTTCTTC. It encodes CSARIVGHRGDEQFF.

As for this clonotype: This may arise from a read error, as a much more abundant clone is one base away. The chain's CDR3 is CATSSGNTIYF. In nucleotides, the CDR3 is TGTGCCACCAGCTCTGGAAACACCATATATTTT. The chain combines TRBV24-1 with TRBJ1-3; D is ambiguous. The germline V gene encodes CDR1 KGHDR and CDR2 SFDVKD. Trimming took off 7 bases at V and 0 bases at J, with 0 bases between the two ends. The CDR3 has 11 amino acids.

This clonotype was seen more than once but under ten times. The chain couples TRBV7-9 to TRBJ1-5; tentative D call: TRBD1 (5 bases). The CDR3 is 15 residues long. Germline CDR1 and CDR2: SEHNR and FQNEAQ (reference sequence). Deletions cut 4 bases from V and 7 bases from J, with 17 bases between. CDR3 in DNA: TGTGCCAGCAGCTCTAGTGGGGGGGTCGGACAGCCCCAGCATTTT. Amino acids: CASSSSGGVGQPQHF.

This clonotype has a count of ten or more. The chain recombines TRBV7-9 with TRBJ1-1; D unclear. This CDR3 is 13 amino acids long. With 0 bases removed from V and 7 bases from J, the gap between germline ends came to 9 bases. Germline loops: CDR1 SEHNR, CDR2 FQNEAQ (reference sequence). CDR3 protein: CASSLAVYGEAFF. In DNA, the CDR3 is TGTGCCAGCAGCTTAGCGGTTTACGGTGAAGCTTTCTTT. The complete variable domain, with remaining parts taken from reference TRBV7-9 and TRBJ1-1, reads DTGVSQNPRHKITKRGQNVTFRCDPISEHNRLYWYRQTLGQGPEFLTYFQNEAQLEKSRLLSDRFSAERPKGSFSTLEIQRTEQGDSAMYLCASSLAVYGEAFFGQGTRLTVV.

The sample holds a few counts of this clonotype. The chain couples TRBV6-1 to TRBJ1-1; D is possibly TRBD1 (6 bases). Germline V gene sequence: CDR1 MNHNS, CDR2 SASEGT. V lost 10 bases and J 0 bases, leaving 15 bases between the germline ends. CDR3 length: 14 residues. The CDR3 is CAIREQGVNTEAFF. The CDR3 coding sequence is TGTGCCATCAGGGAACAGGGCGTGAACACTGAAGCTTTCTTT.

The rearrangement joins TRBV20-1 to TRBJ2-1, with 12 bases aligning to TRBD2. The ends lost 3 bases at V and 5 bases at J; junction bases unmatched: 8. Germline loops: CDR1 DFQATT, CDR2 SNEGSKA (reference sequence). The CDR3 sequence is 16 residues long. Written as DNA, the CDR3 is TGCAGTGCTAGTCGCGGACTAGCGGGGAATAACAATGAGCAGTTCTTC. This encodes CSASRGLAGNNNEQFF.

The V and J genes are TRBV5-5 and TRBJ2-3; 8 bases agree with TRBD2. The germline gives CDR1 SGHKS, CDR2 YYEKEE (reference sequence). V was clipped by 2 bases and J by 3 bases; unmatched bases: 11. The CDR3 is 17 amino acids. The CDR3 DNA reads as TGTGCCAGCAGCTTTATACCCGGTTTAGCGGGGACAGATACGCAGTATTTT. Its translation is CASSFIPGLAGTDTQYF.

The CDR3 DNA follows: TGCGCCAGCAGTGAGTCGTGGGGGTCTAACTATGGCTACACCTTC. It specifies CASSESWGSNYGYTF. The chain joins TRBV10-2 to TRBJ1-2; possible D gene TRBD1, 5 bases. Germline V gene data show CDR1 as WSHSY and CDR2 as SAAADI. The ends were cut back, 0 bases at V and 0 bases at J, with 8 bases in the middle. The length of the CDR3 is 15 residues.